These 14 T cell receptor beta chains share one sample of origin, sequenced in a study of blood T cell repertoires in COVID-19. Generated by immunoSEQ multiplex PCR, the TCRdb table keeps only in-frame clones and is missing some. The table has 40,000 to 45,000 clones, 92% seen once. The sequenced sample consisted of peripheral blood. The receptors originated from a man aged 45-60 years with active COVID-19.

The CDR3 nucleotides read TGTGCCGCGACCGCAGGTAGCAATCAGCCCCAGCATTTT. Its protein is CAATAGSNQPQHF. The chain combines TRBV6-5 with TRBJ1-5, with no clear D. Germline-derived CDR1 and CDR2 are MNHEY and SVGAGI. Trimming left V 11 bases short and J 0 bases short, with 11 bases between. The CDR3 totals 13 residues.

This clone was counted between two and nine times. The chain links TRBV11-2 to TRBJ1-6; weak D call: TRBD1 (6 bases). The CDR3 is 16 residues long. From germline, CDR1 is SGHAT and CDR2 FQNNGV. The germline V and J ends were trimmed by 4 bases and 0 bases, with 10 bases remaining between them. DNA for the CDR3: TGTGCCAGCAGCTCCGGACAGAGCTCCTATAATTCACCCCTCCACTTT. It codes for CASSSGQSSYNSPLHF.

This clone was observed a few times. The chain combines TRBV7-9 with TRBJ1-5, with TRBD1 matching 8 bases. This CDR3 is 12 amino acids long. With 5 bases clipped from V and 11 bases from J, the junction kept 5 bases outside the gene matches. Germline CDR1 is SEHNR and CDR2 is FQNEAQ (reference sequence). The CDR3 loop is CASSREQGAQHF. Here the CDR3 DNA reads TGTGCCAGCAGCCGAGAACAGGGGGCCCAGCATTTT. The full variable domain, with the rest looked up from reference TRBV7-9 and TRBJ1-5, is DTGVSQNPRHKITKRGQNVTFRCDPISEHNRLYWYRQTLGQGPEFLTYFQNEAQLEKSRLLSDRFSAERPKGSFSTLEIQRTEQGDSAMYLCASSREQGAQHFGDGTRLSIL.

This chain uses TRBV5-1 with TRBJ2-3; 10 bases agree with TRBD2. CDR3 size: 17 residues. In germline, CDR1 is SGHRS, CDR2 YFSETQ. The V gene end was trimmed by 0 bases and the J gene end by 6 bases; junction bases not matched to a gene: 10. As DNA, the CDR3 is TGCGCCAGCAGCTTGGCCGGGCTAGCGGGAGTTGCGGATACGCAGTATTTT. Protein product: CASSLAGLAGVADTQYF.

This clone was observed a single time. This sequence joins TRBV5-1 and TRBJ2-5, with 7 nucleotides matching TRBD1. The CDR3 is 16 amino acids. Germline V CDR1 and CDR2: SGHRS, YFSETQ. With 3 bases clipped from V and 4 bases from J, the junction kept 12 bases outside the gene matches. The CDR3 bases are TGCGCCAGCAGCTACACAAGGACAGGTCCGGGAGAGACCCAGTACTTC. This gives the protein CASSYTRTGPGETQYF.

The chain links TRBV2 to TRBJ1-5, with a possible D match to TRBD1 (6 bases). Germline CDR1 SNHLY, CDR2 FYNNEI. The germline V and J ends were trimmed by 7 bases and 3 bases, with 19 bases remaining between them. The CDR3 covers 16 residues. The CDR3 DNA reads TGTGCCAGCAAGAGGACAGTAGGGATTGTCAATCAGCCCCAGCATTTT. This gives the protein CASKRTVGIVNQPQHF. Full variable domain (missing parts from reference TRBV2 and TRBJ1-5): EPEVTQTPSHQVTQMGQEVILRCVPISNHLYFYWYRQILGQKVEFLVSFYNNEISEKSEIFDDQFSVERPDGSNFTLKIRSTKLEDSAMYFCASKRTVGIVNQPQHFGDGTRLSIL.

The rearrangement uses TRBV20-1 and TRBJ2-1; a weak D match, TRBD2 (5 bases). Trimming removed 3 bases at V and 0 bases at J, with 12 bases between. The CDR3 runs 15 residues. Germline lookup yields CDR1 DFQATT and CDR2 SNEGSKA (reference sequence). The DNA for the CDR3 is TGCAGTGCTAGTAGGGAGCCTAGCTCCTACAATGAGCAGTTCTTC. It yields the protein CSASREPSSYNEQFF.

The gene calls are TRBV18 and TRBJ1-5, with no clear D. This CDR3 contains 15 residues. CDR1 is KGHSH, CDR2 LQKENI, per germline. V was clipped by 0 bases and J by 2 bases, with 8 bases between them. The CDR3 is CASSPPLLGNQPQHF. The CDR3 DNA sequence: TGTGCCAGCTCACCACCTCTATTAGGCAATCAGCCCCAGCATTTT.

The rearrangement uses TRBV30 and TRBJ2-2; 7 bases agree with TRBD2. CDR3 size: 15 residues. CDR1 GTSNPN and CDR2 SVGIG come from the germline V gene (reference sequence). J was trimmed by 5 bases and V by 3 bases; bases with no gene match: 9. The CDR3 loop reads CAWSAGLDRTGELFF. The CDR3 DNA follows: TGTGCCTGGAGCGCCGGACTAGACAGAACCGGGGAGCTGTTTTTT.

This chain links TRBV18 with TRBJ2-7, with 13 bases matching TRBD2. The V and J ends lost 6 bases and 6 bases, in that order; junction bases with no gene match: 5. This CDR3 comprises 14 residues. CDR1 and CDR2 (germline): KGHSH, LQKENI. CDR3 coding DNA: TGTGCCAGCTCCGAAGGGACTAGCGGGATCGAGCAGTACTTC. Translating gives CASSEGTSGIEQYF.

The rearrangement uses TRBV7-6 and TRBJ2-5, with 7 nucleotides matching TRBD2. The CDR3 loop spans 15 amino acids. The germline gives CDR1 SGHVS, CDR2 FNYEAQ. J was trimmed by 2 bases and V by 3 bases; bases with no gene match: 6. The CDR3 nucleotides read TGTGCCAGCAGCTTGGGTCTAGCGGATCAAGAGACCCAGTACTTC. Translating it yields CASSLGLADQETQYF.

This rearrangement joins TRBV28 to TRBJ1-5; D call uncertain. CDR3 size: 14 residues. The V end lost 7 bases, the J end lost 2 bases, and 12 bases lay between the germline ends. In germline, CDR1 is MDHEN, CDR2 SYDVKM. CDR3 bases: TGTGCCAGCAATAGGGAGGTCGGCAATCAGCCCCAGCATTTT. Translation gives CASNREVGNQPQHF.

The V gene is TRBV28, the J gene TRBJ1-2; a weak D match, TRBD1 (6 bases). Trimming cost V 4 bases and J 5 bases, with 17 bases left between them. The CDR3 consists of 15 residues. Germline CDR1 reads MDHEN; CDR2 reads SYDVKM. The DNA for the CDR3 is TGTGCCAGCAGTTGGTCCTCCAGGGGTATTTATGGCTACACCTTC. It yields the protein CASSWSSRGIYGYTF.

The chain employs TRBV12-3 or TRBV12-4 and TRBJ2-2; D gene unclear. This CDR3 has 12 residues. Trimming pared 7 bases from V and 1 base from J, leaving 4 bases between. CDR3 residues: CASTGNTGELFF. The CDR3 DNA sequence: TGTGCCAGCACGGGGAACACCGGGGAGCTGTTTTTT.